Following are 25 T cell receptor beta chains from one sample sequenced in a study of blood T cell repertoires in COVID-19. Clones were sequenced by immunoSEQ multiplex PCR, and TCRdb holds only the in-frame ones, with some missing. This table holds about 130,000 clones, 75% to 85% found once. The specimen was peripheral blood. These TCRs come from a man aged 35-49 years with active or convalescent COVID-19.

V and J are TRBV7-6 and TRBJ2-2; D gene unclear. Germline CDR1 is SGHVS and CDR2 is FNYEAQ. This CDR3 has 16 amino acids. Trimming pared 5 bases from V and 2 bases from J, leaving 15 bases between. The CDR3 DNA reads as TGTGCCAGCAGCCTGTATCGCGGAGTAAACACCGGGGAGCTGTTTTTT. It yields the protein CASSLYRGVNTGELFF.

The V call is TRBV11-3, the J call TRBJ2-5, with 7 bases lining up with TRBD2. Germline V gives CDR1 SGHNT, CDR2 YENEEA. With V trimmed by 1 base and J by 3 bases, 8 bases remained unmatched. CDR3 length: 16 amino acids. CDR3 DNA: TGTGCCAGCAGCTTAGGGTTAGCGGGTATTGAAGAGACCCAGTACTTC. It specifies CASSLGLAGIEETQYF.

The V gene is TRBV9, the J gene TRBJ2-1; TRBD2 might be the D (6 bases). The CDR3 has 15 residues. V was shortened by 0 bases and J by 4 bases, with 11 bases between the two germline ends. Germline CDR1 SGDLS, CDR2 YYNGEE. The CDR3 DNA is TGTGCCAGCAGCGTAGAACTAGCCGGATACAATGAGCAGTTCTTC. Its translation is CASSVELAGYNEQFF.

The chain links TRBV7-9 to TRBJ1-3; possible D gene TRBD1, 5 bases. V lost 1 base to trimming and J lost 4 bases, with 11 bases between them. CDR1 SEHNR and CDR2 FQNEAQ come from the germline V gene (reference sequence). The CDR3 is 15 residues long. The CDR3 nucleotides read TGTGCCAGCAGCTTAGAGCAGGGATCAGGAAACACCATATATTTT. As protein: CASSLEQGSGNTIYF.

This clone was detected only once. This chain links TRBV4-2 with TRBJ1-2; D is uncertain. The CDR3 has 12 amino acids. Germline loops: CDR1 LGHNA, CDR2 YNFKEQ. Trimming cost V 0 bases and J 5 bases, with 4 bases left between them. This CDR3 is CASSQEQYGYTF. The CDR3 DNA reads TGTGCCAGCAGCCAAGAACAGTATGGCTACACCTTC.

The genes are TRBV28 and TRBJ1-1, with D unresolved. V lost 6 bases to trimming and J lost 7 bases, with 15 bases between them. The V gene's germline CDR1 is MDHEN and CDR2 SYDVKM. The CDR3 extends over 13 amino acids. The CDR3 reads CASSPTPPFEAFF. CDR3 bases: TGTGCCAGCAGCCCAACTCCCCCTTTTGAAGCTTTCTTT.

This clone was seen a handful of times. The chain employs TRBV7-9 and TRBJ2-1, with D uncertain. V was trimmed by 0 bases and J by 8 bases, leaving 8 bases between them. CDR1 is SEHNR and CDR2 is FQNEAQ in the germline V gene (reference sequence). The CDR3 totals 13 residues. The CDR3 loop reads CASSLAVGDEQFF. DNA of the CDR3: TGTGCCAGCAGCTTAGCGGTGGGCGATGAGCAGTTCTTC.

The V gene is TRBV11-2, the J gene TRBJ2-1; TRBD2 matches 11 bases. V was pared by 0 bases and J by 7 bases, with 11 bases of the junction left unmatched. CDR3 length: 18 residues. Germline CDR1 SGHAT, CDR2 FQNNGV. In DNA, the CDR3 is TGTGCCAGCAGCTTAGAAACTAGCGGGGGTATTAGGCGGAATGAGCAGTTCTTC. Its protein is CASSLETSGGIRRNEQFF.

This chain uses TRBV6-2 or TRBV6-3 with TRBJ2-5; TRBD1 is a possible D gene (5 bases). Trimming stripped 4 bases from V and 3 bases from J, with 15 bases between. The CDR3 is 15 residues long. Germline-derived CDR1 and CDR2 are MNHEY and SVGEGT. This chain's CDR3 is CASSWGPYTEETQYF. The CDR3 DNA reads TGTGCCAGCAGTTGGGGCCCGTACACCGAAGAGACCCAGTACTTC.

The chain joins TRBV6-5 to TRBJ1-5; D call uncertain. Germline V gene lookup returns CDR1 MNHEY and CDR2 SVGAGI. This CDR3 spans 15 amino acids. V was clipped by 4 bases and J by 0 bases, with 10 bases between them. This chain's CDR3 is CASSLREYSNQPQHF. The CDR3 coding sequence is TGTGCCAGCAGTTTGAGGGAGTATAGCAATCAGCCCCAGCATTTT.

The chain combines TRBV30 with TRBJ2-5, with 7 bases matching TRBD2. Trimming removed 1 base from V and 5 bases from J; junction bases left unmatched: 7. The CDR3 runs 14 residues. Germline V CDR1 and CDR2: GTSNPN, SVGIG (reference sequence). CDR3 coding DNA: TGTGCCTGGAGTGCAGGACTAGGTGAGGAGACCCAGTACTTC. It codes for CAWSAGLGEETQYF.

The V and J genes are TRBV29-1 and TRBJ2-5; a possible D gene is TRBD1 (5 bases). The CDR3 has 11 amino acids. V was cut by 5 bases and J by 5 bases, with 9 bases left in between. CDR1 SQVTM and CDR2 ANQGSEA come from the germline V gene. CDR3 region: CSVLKGETQYF. Here the CDR3 DNA reads TGCAGCGTTCTAAAGGGGGAGACCCAGTACTTC.

The count of this clone is one. V and J are TRBV7-9 and TRBJ2-5; possibly TRBD1 for D (6 bases). Trimming took off 7 bases at V and 5 bases at J, with 17 bases between the two ends. The CDR3 has 14 residues. CDR1 SEHNR and CDR2 FQNEAQ come from the germline V gene (reference sequence). This chain's CDR3 is CASTRDISVETQYF. The CDR3 nucleotides read TGTGCCAGCACCAGGGACATCTCCGTCGAGACCCAGTACTTC.

The V and J genes are TRBV11-3 and TRBJ2-7; perhaps TRBD1 as D (5 bases). The germline V gene has CDR1 SGHNT and CDR2 YENEEA. The CDR3 sequence is 12 residues long. Trimming left V 5 bases short and J 3 bases short, with 8 bases between. In DNA form, the CDR3 reads TGTGCCAGCAGCCGTGACAGCTACGAGCAGTACTTC. Its translation: CASSRDSYEQYF.

The V and J genes are TRBV4-1 and TRBJ1-3, with 7 bases that match TRBD1. CDR1 is MGHRA and CDR2 is YSYEKL in the germline V gene. Trimming removed 6 bases from V and 0 bases from J; junction bases left unmatched: 5. The CDR3 extends over 15 amino acids. As DNA, the CDR3 is TGCGCCAGCAGACTCGGGACAGCCTCTGGAAACACCATATATTTT. Translating it yields CASRLGTASGNTIYF.

This clone appeared a few times. V usage is TRBV28 and J usage is TRBJ2-1; the D gene is possibly TRBD2 (5 bases). The V and J ends lost 2 bases and 0 bases respectively, with 8 bases between them. The CDR3 runs 15 residues. Germline lookup yields CDR1 MDHEN and CDR2 SYDVKM. CDR3 DNA sequence: TGTGCCAGCAGTTTAGGCGGGCCCTCCTACAATGAGCAGTTCTTC. This sequence encodes CASSLGGPSYNEQFF.

The chain uses TRBV25-1 and TRBJ1-2; 10 bases line up with TRBD1. The germline gives CDR1 MGHDK, CDR2 SYGVNS. This CDR3 has 13 residues. V lost 4 bases to trimming and J lost 7 bases; unmatched junction nucleotides: 3. CDR3: CASSGQGAVGYTF. In DNA form, the CDR3 reads TGTGCCAGCAGTGGACAGGGGGCGGTTGGCTACACCTTC.

In this sample, this clone turned up many times. The V call is TRBV6-1, the J call TRBJ2-2; 13 bases are a match to TRBD2. CDR1 is MNHNS and CDR2 is SASEGT in the germline V gene. After removal of 2 bases from V and 6 bases from J, the junction contained 0 bases not matched to a gene. This CDR3 contains 15 residues. Here the CDR3 DNA reads TGTGCCAGCAGTGAAACTAGCGGGGGGGCCGGGGAGCTGTTTTTT. It specifies CASSETSGGAGELFF.

The gene calls are TRBV13 and TRBJ1-1; no definite D call. The CDR3 is 15 amino acids. The germline gives CDR1 PRHDT, CDR2 FYEKMQ (reference sequence). V was cut by 0 bases and J by 4 bases, with 12 bases left in between. CDR3 in DNA: TGTGCCAGCAGCTTAGGTGGTCGGGGTGCCACTGAAGCTTTCTTT. It translates to CASSLGGRGATEAFF.

The chain joins TRBV5-1 to TRBJ1-1, with a tentative D call TRBD1 (6 bases). Trimming stripped 0 bases from V and 1 base from J, with 13 bases between. The CDR3 extends over 16 amino acids. Germline V gene lookup returns CDR1 SGHRS and CDR2 YFSETQ. CDR3 sequence reads: CASSLGPGARNTEAFF. The CDR3 DNA is TGCGCCAGCAGCTTGGGGCCAGGGGCCCGGAACACTGAAGCTTTCTTT.

V gene TRBV28 combines with J gene TRBJ2-1; 8 bases agree with TRBD2. The CDR3 length is 15 residues. The V gene's germline CDR1 is MDHEN and CDR2 SYDVKM. With V trimmed by 6 bases and J by 4 bases, 8 bases remained unmatched. In DNA form, the CDR3 reads TGTGCCAGCAGCCGAGCGGGGGCCGGGTACAATGAGCAGTTCTTC. This sequence encodes CASSRAGAGYNEQFF.

J is TRBJ1-2 and V is TRBV6-5, with unresolved D. The germline CDR1 and CDR2 sequences are MNHEY and SVGAGI. Between the trimmed V and J ends, which lost 7 bases and 3 bases, there was a span of 18 bases. The CDR3 runs 15 residues. The CDR3 reads CASNPWTGKDYGYTF. The CDR3 nucleotides are TGTGCCAGCAACCCTTGGACGGGGAAAGACTATGGCTACACCTTC.

The chain couples TRBV5-1 to TRBJ2-1; TRBD2 might be the D (5 bases). V was shortened by 1 base and J by 4 bases, with 6 bases between the two germline ends. The CDR3 has 13 amino acids. Germline CDR1 is SGHRS and CDR2 is YFSETQ. The DNA of the CDR3 is TGCGCCAGCAGCTTGCAGCGGTACAATGAGCAGTTCTTC. It yields the protein CASSLQRYNEQFF.

The chain employs TRBV28 and TRBJ2-1, with D tentatively TRBD1 (5 bases). CDR3 length: 13 residues. Germline V gene data show CDR1 as MDHEN and CDR2 as SYDVKM. The V gene lost 8 bases and the J gene lost 1 base, with 9 bases spanning the gap. The CDR3, as DNA: TGTGCCAGCGACAGTCCGTCCTACAATGAGCAGTTCTTC. This sequence encodes CASDSPSYNEQFF.

The gene calls are TRBV6-1 and TRBJ2-7; 9 bases are a match to TRBD1. From germline, CDR1 is MNHNS and CDR2 SASEGT. CDR3 size: 16 residues. The J segment lost 1 base and the V segment lost 4 bases, leaving 8 bases of the junction unmatched. The CDR3 spells CASSGTSGQGSYEQYF. The DNA for the CDR3 is TGTGCCAGCAGTGGGACCTCGGGACAGGGATCCTACGAGCAGTACTTC.